This T cell receptor beta chain comes out of a study of regulatory T cells in long-lasting Graves disease. In its sample, this clonotype was seen a few times. For TCR beta, libraries came from iRepertoire HTBI primers and Arm-PCR of CDR3 regions. Each CDR3 protein gets one entry after TCRdb re-called the multiplex PCR reads with MiXCR. The sample shows approximately 400,000 distinct CDR3 sequences, roughly 12% of them seen only once. Stated time point: newly diagnosed GD, antithyroid drugs for less than 3 months. PBMC-derived RNA was used for the TCR library. Germline V lookup: CDR1 SGHRS, CDR2 YFSETQ. V gave up 5 bases and J gave up 4 bases, with 10 bases separating them. The CDR3 has 12 amino acids. The same data also contributed to another study, on T cells in Graves' hyperthyroidism and ophthalmopathy.

The TCR was taken from a woman under 30 with Graves disease. The chain employs TRBV5-1 and TRBJ2-7, with a tentative D call TRBD1 (6 bases). The specimen was peripheral blood mononuclear cells (PBMCs), collected at new diagnosis, from a patient treated with antithyroid drugs. The CDR3 DNA reads as TGCGCCAGCAGGACGGACAGTTACGAGCAGTACTTC. Its translation is CASRTDSYEQYF. Drawing the rest from reference TRBV5-1 and TRBJ2-7, the complete variable domain is KAGVTQTPRYLIKTRGQQVTLSCSPISGHRSVSWYQQTPGQGLQFLFEYFSETQRNKGNFPGRFSGRQFSNSRSEMNVSTLELGDSALYLCASRTDSYEQYFGPGTRLTVT.